This T cell receptor beta chain derives from a study of cytomegalovirus exposure and HLA in healthy donors. Trimming cost V 5 bases and J 3 bases, with 16 bases left between them. The CDR3 consists of 15 residues. CDR1 SEHNR and CDR2 FQNEAQ come from the germline V gene (reference sequence). This clone occurred once. The PCR was carried out with 60 Vbeta primers and 13 Jbeta primers. TCRdb keeps only in-frame clones here, not all; method: immunoSEQ multiplex PCR. The sample lists some 110,000 clones, approximately 85% seen once, with about 1.6% in the top ten. This rearrangement joins TRBV7-9 to TRBJ1-2; D gene uncertain. The specimen was PBMCs. The sequence was obtained from a man between 50 and 59 years old in good health and CMV-seronegative. CDR3 nucleotide sequence: TGTGCCAGCAGCCGCAGTGAGGACTATTACTATGGCTACACCTTC. This encodes CASSRSEDYYYGYTF.